This TCR beta chain was captured by sequencing in a study of cytomegalovirus exposure and HLA in healthy donors. The CDR3 runs 14 residues. The V gene's germline CDR1 is SGHDT and CDR2 YYEEEE. Researchers ran the PCR with 60 Vbeta and 13 Jbeta primers. Method: immunoSEQ multiplex PCR; TCRdb's copy keeps in-frame clones and lacks some. The sample contains approximately 150,000 clones, approximately 65% of which appear only once. The sequencing input was PBMCs. The chain uses TRBV5-6 and TRBJ2-5; 9 positions agree with TRBD1. The better agreement between TRBJ2-7 and the DNA end casts doubt on the J call. This clonotype was sampled from a woman aged 60-70 years in good health and CMV-seronegative. In nucleotides, the CDR3 is TGTGCCTCGAGGCGGACAGGGGTAATCTACGAGCAGTACTTC. As protein: CASRRTGVIYEQYF.